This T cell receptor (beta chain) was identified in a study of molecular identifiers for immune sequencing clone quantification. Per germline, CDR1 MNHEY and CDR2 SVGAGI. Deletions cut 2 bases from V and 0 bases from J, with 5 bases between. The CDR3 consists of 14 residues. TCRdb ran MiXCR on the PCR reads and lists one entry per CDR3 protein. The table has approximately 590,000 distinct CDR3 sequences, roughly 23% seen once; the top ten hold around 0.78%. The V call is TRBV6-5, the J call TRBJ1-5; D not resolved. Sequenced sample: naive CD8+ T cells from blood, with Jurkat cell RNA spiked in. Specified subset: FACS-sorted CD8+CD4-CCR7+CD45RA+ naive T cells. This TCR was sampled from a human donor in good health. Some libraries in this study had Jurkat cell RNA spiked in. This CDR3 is CASSYDNSNQPQHF. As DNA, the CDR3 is TGTGCCAGCAGTTACGACAATAGCAATCAGCCCCAGCATTTT.